The rows below give T cell receptor beta chains drawn from one sample of a study of CD8 T cells in ankylosing spondylitis. TCRdb ran MiXCR on the 5' RACE reads and lists one entry per CDR3 protein. This repertoire shows tens of thousands of distinct CDR3 sequences, around 26% found once; its top ten account for roughly three fifths. The sequenced material came from blood, either unsorted or a sorted T cell fraction (not recorded which). These receptors were taken from a male donor with ankylosing spondylitis or in good health (not recorded which). Both conserved end residues are part of each CDR3. D genes are given only for firm matches. Clone size is given for some rows only: seen once, a few or many times, or a class if the clone is expanded.

clone_size	d_call	v_call	j_call	cdr3_nt	cdr3_aa
NA	NA	TRBV5-1	TRBJ2-1	TGCGCCAGCAGCCCTAGACTAGAGGACTCCTACAATGAGCAGTTCTTC	CASSPRLEDSYNEQFF
many	NA	TRBV29-1	TRBJ1-1	TGCAGCGTTTCAGGAGGACGGGGCACTGAAGCTTTCTTT	CSVSGGRGTEAFF
few	TRBD2	TRBV5-1	TRBJ2-1	TGCGCCAGCAGCTTGGCCGGGACTAGTTGGAATGAGCAGTTCTTC	CASSLAGTSWNEQFF
few	TRBD2	TRBV7-3	TRBJ2-1	TGTGCCAGCAGCTTAATCGGGGGGAACAATGAGCAGTTCTTC	CASSLIGGNNEQFF
NA	NA	TRBV20-1	TRBJ2-1	TGCAGTGCAAGGACATCAAGCTCCTACAATGAGCAGTTCTTC	CSARTSSSYNEQFF
once	TRBD2	TRBV11-1	TRBJ2-3	TGTGCCAGCAGCTTAGCCCGTCTGGCCCGGGAGGTCCGCACAGATACGCAGTATTTT	CASSLARLAREVRTDTQYF
few	NA	TRBV20-1	TRBJ1-2	TGCAGTGCTAGAGAAGTACGACCGCTGTTCTATGGCTACACCTTC	CSAREVRPLFYGYTF
many	TRBD1	TRBV5-1	TRBJ2-1	TGCGCCAGCAGCTTAGGACAGGGGGCTTCCAATGAGCAGTTCTTC	CASSLGQGASNEQFF
NA	TRBD1	TRBV19	TRBJ1-1	TGTGCCAGTAGGACGACATTGGACAGGCGGCTGAACACTGAAGCTTTCTTT	CASRTTLDRRLNTEAFF
few	NA	TRBV28	TRBJ1-4	TGTGCCAGCAGGACAGGTGGAGAGAATGAAAAACTGTTTTTT	CASRTGGENEKLFF
few	TRBD2	TRBV5-1	TRBJ2-5	TGCGCCAGCAGCTTCGCTGGGGCTAGCGGGGGGGCAACTCAAGAGACCCAGTACTTC	CASSFAGASGGATQETQYF
NA	NA	TRBV7-2	TRBJ1-6	TGTGCCAGCAGCTTACATGGTCCAGGGGCACCCCTCCACTTT	CASSLHGPGAPLHF